This T cell receptor beta chain appears in the sequencing data of a study of T cell responses to AZD1222 COVID-19 vaccine. Study details: Second doses at about 4 or about 12 weeks were pooled. The study, taken as a whole, reports: Donors were largely white British and mainly female; clonal diversity was possibly underestimated. Samples come after the peak T cell response, not at day 14.

This clone turned up a few times. Its cognate antigen is unknown. The repertoire was sequenced with immunoSEQ multiplex PCR; TCRdb's copy has only in-frame clones and lacks some. The table records 80,000 or so clones, 70% to 90% of them present only once. The germline V gene encodes CDR1 SQVTM and CDR2 ANQGSEA. There are 13 residues in the CDR3. The V and J ends lost 7 bases and 0 bases respectively, with 10 bases between them. Here the sequenced sample was peripheral blood, taken on day 0 of AZD1222 vaccination. The receptor was derived from an adult in good health. This chain connects TRBV29-1 to TRBJ1-3; no clear D gene. CDR3 sequence reads: CSARRSSGNTIYF. The CDR3, as DNA: TGCAGCGCAAGGAGGAGCTCTGGAAACACCATATATTTT.